The text below deals with one TCR beta chain. Its antigen remains unknown. This CDR3 is 12 amino acids long. Germline V gives CDR1 GTSNPN, CDR2 SVGIG (reference sequence). V lost 1 base and J lost 7; bases outside the gene matches: 2. PCR employed 60 Vbeta and 13 Jbeta primers. Repertoires were generated with immunoSEQ multiplex PCR, while TCRdb's copy carries only in-frame clones and drops some. The sample lists over 150,000 clones, 75% to 85% occurring once. This entry comes from a study of cytomegalovirus exposure and HLA in healthy donors. General study results and limits: A cluster of highly shared sequence variants was likely a sequencing artifact. In an earlier analysis, about 87% or about 30%: the productive usage of most TCR beta V segments.

This clonotype was obtained from a male donor in good health and CMV-seropositive. The sample consisted of PBMCs. This sequence joins TRBV30 and TRBJ1-2; 8 bases fit TRBD1. CDR3 sequence (DNA): TGTGCCTGGAGTGGGGACAGGAGTGGCTACACCTTC. Protein product: CAWSGDRSGYTF.